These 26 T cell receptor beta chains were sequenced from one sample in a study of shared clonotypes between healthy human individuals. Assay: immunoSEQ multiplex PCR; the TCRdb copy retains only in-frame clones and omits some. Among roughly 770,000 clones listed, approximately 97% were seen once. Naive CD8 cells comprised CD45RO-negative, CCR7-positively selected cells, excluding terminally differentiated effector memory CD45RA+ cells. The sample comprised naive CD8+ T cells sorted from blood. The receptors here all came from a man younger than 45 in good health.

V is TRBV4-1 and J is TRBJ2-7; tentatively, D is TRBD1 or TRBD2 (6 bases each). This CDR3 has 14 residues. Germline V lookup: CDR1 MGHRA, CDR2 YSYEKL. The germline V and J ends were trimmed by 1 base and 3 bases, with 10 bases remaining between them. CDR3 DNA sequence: TGCGCCAGCAGCCAAGGGGGGGCACGCTACGAGCAGTACTTC. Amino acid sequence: CASSQGGARYEQYF.

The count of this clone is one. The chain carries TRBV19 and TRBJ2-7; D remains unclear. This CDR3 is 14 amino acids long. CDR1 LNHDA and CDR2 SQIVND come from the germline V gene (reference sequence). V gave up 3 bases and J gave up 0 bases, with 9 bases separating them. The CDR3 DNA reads TGTGCCAGTAGTATTTGGGGAAGCTCCTACGAGCAGTACTTC. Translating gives CASSIWGSSYEQYF.

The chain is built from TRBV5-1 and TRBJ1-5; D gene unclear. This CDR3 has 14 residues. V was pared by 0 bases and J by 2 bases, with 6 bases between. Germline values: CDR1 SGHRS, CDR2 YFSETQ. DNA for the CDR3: TGCGCCAGCAGCTTGGTTTCGGGCAATCAGCCCCAGCATTTT. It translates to CASSLVSGNQPQHF.

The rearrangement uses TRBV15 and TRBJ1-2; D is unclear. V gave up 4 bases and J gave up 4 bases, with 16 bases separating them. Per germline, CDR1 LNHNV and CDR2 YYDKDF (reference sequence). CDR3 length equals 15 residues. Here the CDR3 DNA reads TGTGCCACCAGCATCGATCGGAGGAACTTCTATGGCTACACCTTC. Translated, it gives CATSIDRRNFYGYTF.

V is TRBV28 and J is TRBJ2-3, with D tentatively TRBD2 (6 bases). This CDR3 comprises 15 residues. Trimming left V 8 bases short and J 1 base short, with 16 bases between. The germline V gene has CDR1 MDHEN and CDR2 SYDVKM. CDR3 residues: CASGWEESRTDTQYF. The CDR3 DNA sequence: TGTGCCAGCGGCTGGGAGGAAAGCCGCACAGATACGCAGTATTTT.

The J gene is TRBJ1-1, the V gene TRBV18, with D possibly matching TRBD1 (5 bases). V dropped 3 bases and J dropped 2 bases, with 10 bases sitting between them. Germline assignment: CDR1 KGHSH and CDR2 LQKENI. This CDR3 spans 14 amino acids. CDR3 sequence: CASSPGLTNTEAFF. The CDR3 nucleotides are TGTGCCAGCTCACCGGGACTTACTAACACTGAAGCTTTCTTT.

The CDR3 protein is CASSLIRRETQYF. The CDR3 region has the DNA TGTGCCAGCAGCTTAATCCGTAGAGAGACCCAGTACTTC. This sequence joins TRBV11-2 and TRBJ2-5; D is unresolved. The germline V gene encodes CDR1 SGHAT and CDR2 FQNNGV. Trimming took 2 bases from V and 4 from J, leaving 8 bases between them. The CDR3 sequence is 13 residues long.

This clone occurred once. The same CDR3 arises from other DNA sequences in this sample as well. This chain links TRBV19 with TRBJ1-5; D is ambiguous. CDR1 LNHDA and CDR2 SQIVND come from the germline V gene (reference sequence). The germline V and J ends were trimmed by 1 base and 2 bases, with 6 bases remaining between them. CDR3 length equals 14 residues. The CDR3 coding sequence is TGTGCCAGTAGTATAGTGTTAGGCAATCAGCCCCAGCATTTT. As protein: CASSIVLGNQPQHF.

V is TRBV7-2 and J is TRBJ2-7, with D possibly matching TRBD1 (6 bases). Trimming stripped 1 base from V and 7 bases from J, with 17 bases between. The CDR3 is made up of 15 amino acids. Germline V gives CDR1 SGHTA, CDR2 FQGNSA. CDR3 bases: TGTGCCAGCAGCTTAGGGCCATGGTTCACAGGGGAGCAGTACTTC. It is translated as CASSLGPWFTGEQYF.

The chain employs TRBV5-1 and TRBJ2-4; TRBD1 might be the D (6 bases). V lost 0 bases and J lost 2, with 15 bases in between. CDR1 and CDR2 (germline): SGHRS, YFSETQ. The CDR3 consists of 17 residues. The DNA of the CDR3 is TGCGCCAGCAGCTTGGACAGGGCCGAGAGGTCCAAAAACATTCAGTACTTC. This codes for CASSLDRAERSKNIQYF. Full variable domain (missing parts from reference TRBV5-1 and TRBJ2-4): KAGVTQTPRYLIKTRGQQVTLSCSPISGHRSVSWYQQTPGQGLQFLFEYFSETQRNKGNFPGRFSGRQFSNSRSEMNVSTLELGDSALYLCASSLDRAERSKNIQYFGAGTRLSVL.

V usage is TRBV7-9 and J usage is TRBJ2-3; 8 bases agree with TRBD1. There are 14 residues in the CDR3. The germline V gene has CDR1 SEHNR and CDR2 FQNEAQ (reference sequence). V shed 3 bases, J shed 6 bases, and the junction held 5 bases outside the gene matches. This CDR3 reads CASSFSGQADTQYF. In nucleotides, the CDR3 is TGTGCCAGCAGCTTTTCGGGACAGGCGGATACGCAGTATTTT. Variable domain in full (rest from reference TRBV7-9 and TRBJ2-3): DTGVSQNPRHKITKRGQNVTFRCDPISEHNRLYWYRQTLGQGPEFLTYFQNEAQLEKSRLLSDRFSAERPKGSFSTLEIQRTEQGDSAMYLCASSFSGQADTQYFGPGTRLTVL.

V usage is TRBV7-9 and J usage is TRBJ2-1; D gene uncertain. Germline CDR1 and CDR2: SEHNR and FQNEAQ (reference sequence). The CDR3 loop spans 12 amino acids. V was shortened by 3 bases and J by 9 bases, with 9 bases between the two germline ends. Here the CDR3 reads CASSFAGREQFF. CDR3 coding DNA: TGTGCCAGCAGCTTTGCAGGACGTGAGCAGTTCTTC.

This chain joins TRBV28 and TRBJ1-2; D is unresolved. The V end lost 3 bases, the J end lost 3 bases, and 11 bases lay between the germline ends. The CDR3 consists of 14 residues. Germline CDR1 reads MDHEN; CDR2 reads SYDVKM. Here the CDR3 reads CASSLRPGDYGYTF. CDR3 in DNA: TGTGCCAGCAGTTTGCGACCTGGGGACTATGGCTACACCTTC.

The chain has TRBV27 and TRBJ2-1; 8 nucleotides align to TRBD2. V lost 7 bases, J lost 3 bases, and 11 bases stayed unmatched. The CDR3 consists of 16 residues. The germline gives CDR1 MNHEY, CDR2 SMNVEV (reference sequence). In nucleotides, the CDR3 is TGTGCCAGCAAGAATTTAGCGGGATCGGACTACAATGAGCAGTTCTTC. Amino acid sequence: CASKNLAGSDYNEQFF.

The CDR3 sequence: CATGAGAPNTEAFF. In DNA, the CDR3 is TGTGCCACGGGGGCAGGGGCTCCGAACACTGAAGCTTTCTTT. The chain links TRBV10-3 to TRBJ1-1; D possibly corresponds to TRBD1 (6 bases). Germline-derived CDR1 and CDR2 are ENHRY and SYGVKD. The germline V and J ends were trimmed by 10 bases and 1 base, with 16 bases remaining between them. This CDR3 is 14 amino acids long.

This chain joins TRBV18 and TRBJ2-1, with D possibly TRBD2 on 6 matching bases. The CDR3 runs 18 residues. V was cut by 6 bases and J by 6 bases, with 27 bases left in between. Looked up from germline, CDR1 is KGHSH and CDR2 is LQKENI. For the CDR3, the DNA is TGTGCCAGCTCGCGTAGGGCCCGCTTAGCGGTATCGGGCAATGAGCAGTTCTTC. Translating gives CASSRRARLAVSGNEQFF.

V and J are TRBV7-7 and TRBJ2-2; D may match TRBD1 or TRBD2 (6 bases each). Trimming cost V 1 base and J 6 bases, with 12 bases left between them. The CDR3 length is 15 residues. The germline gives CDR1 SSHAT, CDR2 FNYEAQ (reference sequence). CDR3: CASSLEWGASGELFF. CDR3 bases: TGTGCCAGCAGCTTAGAGTGGGGGGCATCCGGGGAGCTGTTTTTT.

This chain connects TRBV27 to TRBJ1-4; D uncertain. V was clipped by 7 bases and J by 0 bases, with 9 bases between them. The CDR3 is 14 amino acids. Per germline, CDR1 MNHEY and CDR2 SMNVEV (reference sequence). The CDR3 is CASIKATTNEKLFF. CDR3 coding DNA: TGTGCCAGCATTAAAGCGACAACTAATGAAAAACTGTTTTTT.

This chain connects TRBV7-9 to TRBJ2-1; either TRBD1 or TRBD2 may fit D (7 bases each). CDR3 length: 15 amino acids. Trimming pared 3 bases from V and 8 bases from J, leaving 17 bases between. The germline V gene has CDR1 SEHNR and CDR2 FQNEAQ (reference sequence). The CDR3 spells CASSFRGRGTDEQFF. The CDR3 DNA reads TGTGCCAGCAGCTTTCGCGGGAGAGGGACAGATGAGCAGTTCTTC.

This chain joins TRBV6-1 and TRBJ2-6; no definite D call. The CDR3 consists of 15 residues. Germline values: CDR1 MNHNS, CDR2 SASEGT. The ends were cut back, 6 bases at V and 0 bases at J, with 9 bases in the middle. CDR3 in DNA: TGTGCCAGCAGAGAGGATCTCTCTGGGGCCAACGTCCTGACTTTC. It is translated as CASREDLSGANVLTF.

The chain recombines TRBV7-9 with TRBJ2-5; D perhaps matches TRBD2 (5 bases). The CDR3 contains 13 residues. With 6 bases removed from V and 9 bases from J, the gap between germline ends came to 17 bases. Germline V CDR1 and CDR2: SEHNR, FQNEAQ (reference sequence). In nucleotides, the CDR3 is TGTGCCAGCAGAAATCCGACGGAGGCGGCCCAGTACTTC. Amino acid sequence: CASRNPTEAAQYF.

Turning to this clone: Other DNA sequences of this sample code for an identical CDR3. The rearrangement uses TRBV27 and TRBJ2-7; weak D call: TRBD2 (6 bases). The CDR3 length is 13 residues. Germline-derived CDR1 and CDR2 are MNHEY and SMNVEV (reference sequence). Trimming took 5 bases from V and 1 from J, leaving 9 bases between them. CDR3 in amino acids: CASSVSGSYEQYF. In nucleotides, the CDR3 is TGTGCCAGCAGTGTTAGCGGTTCCTACGAGCAGTACTTC.

The CDR3 is CSVVRQGRAGELFF. The CDR3 DNA follows: TGCAGCGTTGTGCGACAGGGGAGGGCCGGGGAGCTGTTTTTT. This rearrangement joins TRBV29-1 to TRBJ2-2, with a possible D match to TRBD1 (8 bases). Looked up from germline, CDR1 is SQVTM and CDR2 is ANQGSEA. The V end lost 4 bases, the J end lost 6 bases, and 15 bases lay between the germline ends. The CDR3 totals 14 residues.

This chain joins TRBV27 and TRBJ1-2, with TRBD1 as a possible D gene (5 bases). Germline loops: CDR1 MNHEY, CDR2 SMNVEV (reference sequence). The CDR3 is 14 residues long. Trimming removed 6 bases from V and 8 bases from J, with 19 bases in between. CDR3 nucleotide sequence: TGTGCCAGCAGCAGGGCCTCGCCCTATGAAGGCTACACCTTC. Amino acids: CASSRASPYEGYTF.

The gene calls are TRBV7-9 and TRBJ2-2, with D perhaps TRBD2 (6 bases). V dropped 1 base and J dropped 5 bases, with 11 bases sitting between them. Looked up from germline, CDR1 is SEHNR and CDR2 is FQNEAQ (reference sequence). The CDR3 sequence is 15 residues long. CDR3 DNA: TGTGCCAGCAGCTTAGACGGGAGAGCTACCGGGGAGCTGTTTTTT. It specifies CASSLDGRATGELFF.

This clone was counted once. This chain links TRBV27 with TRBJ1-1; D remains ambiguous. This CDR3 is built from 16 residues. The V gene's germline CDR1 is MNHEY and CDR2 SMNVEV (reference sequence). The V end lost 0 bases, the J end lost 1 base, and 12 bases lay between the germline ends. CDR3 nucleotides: TGTGCCAGCAGTTTATCGCTAGGTTTTCAGAACACTGAAGCTTTCTTT. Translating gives CASSLSLGFQNTEAFF.